This T cell receptor (beta chain) was recorded in a study of CD8+ T cells in alopecia areata. Investigators isolated RNA and reverse transcribed it into cDNA to act as the sequencing template. The table came from immunoSEQ multiplex PCR; TCRdb's copy has only in-frame clones and leaves some out. This table holds 110,000 to 150,000 clones, around 83% found once. Treatment: oral pan-JAK inhibitor, 5-10 mg twice daily. From alopecia areata patients, lesional scalp punch biopsies and peripheral blood were collected. Study-level results: While tofacitinib was given, many expanded lesional clones persisted in scalp and blood.

A word on this clone: Antigen: not known.

Germline V lookup: CDR1 MNHEY, CDR2 SMNVEV (reference sequence). This CDR3 spans 14 amino acids. V lost 11 bases and J lost 6; bases outside the gene matches: 15. The sample in question was CD8+ T cells sorted from blood, obtained at week 4, from a patient treated with tofacitinib. The chain is built from TRBV27 and TRBJ2-7, with TRBD1 matching 8 bases. The sequence was collected from a human donor with alopecia areata. The CDR3 protein is CAAAAGQGRGEQYF. The CDR3 bases are TGTGCCGCCGCGGCCGGACAGGGTAGAGGCGAGCAGTACTTC.